This T cell receptor (beta chain) emerged from a study of T-cell memory formation after mild COVID-19. With regard to this clonotype: What it recognizes is unknown.

TCRdb re-derived calls from the 5' RACE reads in MiXCR, one entry per CDR3 protein. The profile shows 95,000 to 120,000 distinct CDR3 sequences, over 20% of them singletons. CDR1 is DFQATT and CDR2 is SNEGSKA in the germline V gene (reference sequence). This CDR3 comprises 14 residues. The junction had 4 bases not matched to a gene; V was cut back by 0 bases and J by 4 bases. Study results and limitations: Later expanders leaned CD4+, whereas clones that contracted between day 15 and 85 were balanced CD4/CD8. Nothing confirmed that second-wave clones peaking on day 37 were specific for SARS-CoV-2. Researchers report contracting CD4+ clones mostly in CM and EM, with CD8+ clones in EMRA.

Sequencing was carried out using PBMCs or a T cell subset sorted from them (not recorded which). This sequence originates from a man aged 18-30 years who had mild COVID-19 (a few samples of this study predate the infection). Cell type and time point are not known. The chain uses TRBV20-1 and TRBJ2-5; 8 positions match TRBD1. The CDR3 loop is CSARDGRGRETQYF. CDR3 sequence (DNA): TGCAGTGCTAGAGATGGCAGGGGGCGAGAGACCCAGTACTTC.